This TCR beta chain was profiled in a study of regulatory T cells in long-lasting Graves disease. This clonotype was recorded only once. Its specificity is unknown. This sequence may be a read error, since a much larger clone differs from it by one base. The time point is: newly diagnosed GD, antithyroid drugs for less than 3 months. RNA extracted from PBMCs served as the sequencing template. For TCR beta, libraries came from iRepertoire HTBI primers and Arm-PCR of CDR3 regions. TCRdb reanalysed the multiplex PCR reads using MiXCR and keeps one entry per CDR3 protein. Among 400,000 to 500,000 distinct CDR3 sequences listed, less than 20% were seen once. The V end was cut by 6 bases, the J end by 3 bases, with 18 bases between. Per the germline V gene, CDR1 is MDHEN and CDR2 is SYDVKM. There are 15 residues in the CDR3. Study results and limitations: Newly diagnosed patients shared 850 to 1,000 public clonotypes; persistent patients shared some 2,700.

The data were also submitted as part of a second study, on T cells in Graves' hyperthyroidism and ophthalmopathy.

The chain uses TRBV28 and TRBJ2-7, with D unresolved. Material: peripheral blood mononuclear cells (PBMCs), obtained at new diagnosis, from a patient treated with antithyroid drugs. The receptor's source is a woman between 18 and 29 years old with Graves disease. DNA of the CDR3: TGTGCCAGCAGCTACGGACGGAACACGTTCTACGAGCAGTACTTC. Protein sequence: CASSYGRNTFYEQYF.